This T cell receptor (beta chain) was captured by sequencing in a study of circulating and synovial CD4+ cells in juvenile arthritis (dated by TCRdb to about 2014). Context from the whole study: TCRbeta CDR3 repertoires of circulating HLA-DR+ CD4 T cells, bulk blood CD4 T cells and synovial CD4 T cells were compared within each patient. The goal of repertoire sequencing was to confirm that a circulating synovial-like CD4 T cell subset was enriched in synovial clonotypes. Paper-wide results and their limitations: Synovial and circulating pathogenic-like lymphocyte repertoires were less diverse than bulk blood CD4 repertoires, and some CPL samples were as oligoclonal as synovium. Circulating pathogenic-like lymphocytes were found to cluster with synovial T cells, and a substantially higher fraction of CDR3 sequences was shared with synovium by circulating pathogenic-like lymphocytes than by bulk blood. Traditional Vbeta family usage analysis did not detect the difference between circulating pathogenic-like lymphocytes and bulk blood T cells. Because overlap with synovium was found to increase with sequencing depth, the full repertoire overlap was likely underestimated by the measured shared-clonotype fractions. Because T cell genome counts in CPL samples and bulk blood CD4 samples differed by at least an order of magnitude, sample-size effects were addressed.

The method behind the library was the immunoSEQ multiplex PCR assay. TCRbeta CDR3 sequencing was performed as a commercial service by an external provider. The authors processed their data as follows. The analyses used productive nucleotide sequences together with amino acid sequences obtained by in silico translation. Diversity was measured as Renyi entropy over a range of alpha values, and the median of 200 repeated subsamples was taken to equalise sample size. Pairwise repertoire distance was calculated as one minus the Chao-modified Jaccard index, correcting for under-sampling, and used for clustering. Frequency-weighted overlap with synovial clonotypes was computed at 200 sample sizes with 200 draws without replacement at each size, and the value at the size of the smaller sample was reported. The table was pulled from immuneACCESS by TCRdb, which kept in-frame rearrangements only. Such tables lose some clones; where checked, under half of the loss comes from unresolved V genes, and the rest has no known cause. For V, J and clone size, that table is used; D and trimming come from the DNA. The sample has about 14,000 clones on record, over 70% of them singletons. The ten most abundant clones make up around 3.4% of the sample.

The sequenced samples were obtained from patients with active juvenile idiopathic arthritis. Right after thawing, the cells went straight into sorting, and Live/Dead Fixable Near-IR Stain was used to exclude dead cells. On this clone itself: The target of this receptor is not known. No much larger clone is present one base from it, and per-base qualities are unavailable.

In the germline V gene, CDR1 corresponds to KGHSH and CDR2 to LQKENI. Relative to germline, V is 0 bases shorter and J is 7 bases shorter, with 9 bases between their ends. Measured from the cysteine to the phenylalanine, the CDR3 is 13 residues long. The kept DNA is CDR3 alone, 39 bases in frame from the first base. The origin of this receptor is a human patient with juvenile idiopathic arthritis. Some clones in this sample may be carry-over from other donors' samples. This chain is built from TRBV18 and TRBJ1-2, with the D gene call left open. Sequenced input: CD4+ T cells from synovial fluid. The DNA is TGTGCCAGCTCACCACCGGCAGGTCCTGGCTACACCTTC. Its translation is CASSPPAGPGYTF.